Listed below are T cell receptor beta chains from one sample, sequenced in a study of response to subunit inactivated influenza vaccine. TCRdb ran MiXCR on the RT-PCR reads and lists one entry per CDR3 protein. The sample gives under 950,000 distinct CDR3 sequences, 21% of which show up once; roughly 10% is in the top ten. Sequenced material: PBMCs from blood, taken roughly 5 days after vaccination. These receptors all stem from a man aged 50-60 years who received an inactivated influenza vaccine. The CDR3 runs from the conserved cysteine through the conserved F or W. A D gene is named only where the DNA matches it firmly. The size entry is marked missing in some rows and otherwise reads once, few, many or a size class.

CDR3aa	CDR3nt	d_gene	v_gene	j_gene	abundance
CASRYGTSGNSPLHF	TGTGCCAGCAGATACGGGACCTCGGGAAATTCACCCCTCCACTTT	NA	TRBV6-5	TRBJ1-6	NA
CASSPPISGELFF	TGTGCCAGCTCACCACCGATATCCGGGGAGCTGTTTTTT	NA	TRBV18	TRBJ2-2	NA
CAISASTEAFF	TGTGCCATCAGTGCGAGCACTGAAGCTTTCTTT	NA	TRBV10-3	TRBJ1-1	many
CASSSAPQGTDTQYF	TGTGCCAGCAGCTCCGCGCCCCAGGGGACAGATACGCAGTATTTT	NA	TRBV7-9	TRBJ2-3	NA
CASRPTGAGYEQYF	TGTGCCAGCAGACCGACAGGGGCAGGGTACGAGCAGTACTTC	TRBD1	TRBV28	TRBJ2-7	many
CASSPRDRGPFNF	TGTGCCAGCAGCCCTCGGGACAGGGGGCCCTTTAACTTC	TRBD1	TRBV12-3/TRBV12-4	TRBJ2-7	NA
CASMSLGIAGDRSYNEQFF	TGTGCCAGCATGAGCCTCGGGATAGCGGGTGATAGATCCTACAATGAGCAGTTCTTC	TRBD2	TRBV6-2/TRBV6-3	TRBJ2-1	NA
CASSSQPGLAGNEQFF	TGCGCCAGCAGCTCCCAACCGGGACTAGCGGGGAATGAGCAGTTCTTC	TRBD2	TRBV5-1	TRBJ2-1	few
CASSQVRNEQFF	TGTGCCAGCAGCCAAGTACGCAATGAGCAGTTCTTC	NA	TRBV3-1	TRBJ2-1	many
CASSMAQVNTGELFF	TGTGCCAGCAGTATGGCGCAGGTTAACACCGGGGAGCTGTTTTTT	NA	TRBV12-3/TRBV12-4	TRBJ2-2	NA
CASRATGGKGNEQFF	TGTGCCAGCAGAGCTACAGGGGGTAAGGGGAATGAGCAGTTCTTC	TRBD1	TRBV6-2/TRBV6-3	TRBJ2-1	NA
CASSSGGLLPLGANVLTF	TGTGCCAGCAGCTCAGGGGGGCTTTTACCTCTCGGGGCCAACGTCCTGACTTTC	NA	TRBV11-1	TRBJ2-6	NA
CASSLLGLTDTQYF	TGTGCCAGCAGCTTATTGGGGCTCACAGATACGCAGTATTTT	NA	TRBV7-2	TRBJ2-3	few
CASSPPGDNSPLHF	TGCGCCAGCAGCCCTCCTGGGGATAATTCACCCCTCCACTTT	NA	TRBV5-1	TRBJ1-6	NA
CASSFLYGTGMGEQYF	TGTGCCAGCAGTTTCCTTTACGGGACAGGAATGGGGGAGCAGTACTTC	TRBD1	TRBV27	TRBJ2-7	NA
CASSSALLGEQYF	TGTGCCAGCAGCTCGGCACTTCTAGGCGAGCAGTACTTC	NA	TRBV7-8	TRBJ2-7	few
CASSVGASGSTDTQYF	TGTGCCAGCAGCGTAGGTGCTAGCGGGAGCACAGATACGCAGTATTTT	TRBD2	TRBV9	TRBJ2-3	few
CASSYSGSGPYEQYF	TGTGCCAGCAGTTACTCGGGTAGCGGACCCTACGAGCAGTACTTC	NA	TRBV6-5	TRBJ2-7	few
CASSQMRGTGELFF	TGTGCTAGCAGCCAAATGAGGGGGACCGGGGAGCTGTTTTTT	NA	TRBV7-7	TRBJ2-2	NA
CASSSTTGPDGYTF	TGTGCCAGCAGCTCTACGACAGGCCCCGATGGCTACACCTTC	NA	TRBV7-9	TRBJ1-2	few
CASSPSGSQPQHF	TGTGCCAGCAGCCCCTCCGGCAGTCAGCCCCAGCATTTT	NA	TRBV6-1	TRBJ1-5	NA